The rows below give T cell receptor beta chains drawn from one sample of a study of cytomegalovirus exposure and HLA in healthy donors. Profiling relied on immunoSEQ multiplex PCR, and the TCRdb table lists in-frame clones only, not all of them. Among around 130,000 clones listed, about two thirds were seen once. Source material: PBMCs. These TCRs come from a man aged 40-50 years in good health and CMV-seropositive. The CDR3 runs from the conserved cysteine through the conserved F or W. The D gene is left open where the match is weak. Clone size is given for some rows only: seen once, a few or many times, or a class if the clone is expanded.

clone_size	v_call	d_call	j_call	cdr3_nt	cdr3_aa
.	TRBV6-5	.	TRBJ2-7	TGTGCCAGCAGTTACCCAGGGTCGGGCTACGAGCAGTACTTC	CASSYPGSGYEQYF
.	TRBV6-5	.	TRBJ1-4	TGTGCCAGCACAAATGACAGGCGTCTCTATGAAAAACTGTTTTTT	CASTNDRRLYEKLFF
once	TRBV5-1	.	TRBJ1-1	TGCGCCAGCAGCTCCAGGGGTGGGGACACTGAAGCTTTCTTT	CASSSRGGDTEAFF
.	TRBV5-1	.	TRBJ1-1	TGCGCCAGCAGCTTGGGCTCCGTAGCGGGCAACGCTGAAGCTTTCTTT	CASSLGSVAGNAEAFF
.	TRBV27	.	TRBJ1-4	TGTGCCAGCAGTCCCGGACCTACCGGCGGGGAAAAACTGTTTTTT	CASSPGPTGGEKLFF
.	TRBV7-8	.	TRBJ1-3	TGTGCCAGCAGCTGGGGCCCGGCTGGGGCTGGAAACACCATATATTTT	CASSWGPAGAGNTIYF
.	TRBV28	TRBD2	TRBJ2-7	TGTGCCAGCACCCCGACCGGGACTAGTCGGTCCGAGCAGTACTTC	CASTPTGTSRSEQYF
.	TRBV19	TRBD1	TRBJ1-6	TGTGCCAGTAGTAATACAGGGGCGGTTAATTCACCCCTCCACTTT	CASSNTGAVNSPLHF
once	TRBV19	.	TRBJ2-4	TGTGCCAGTAGTCCCGGGTCAGCCAAAAACATTCAGTACTTC	CASSPGSAKNIQYF
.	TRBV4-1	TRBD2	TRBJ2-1	TGCGCCAGCAGCCAAGATCAGAGGACTAGCGGGTACAATGAGCAGTTCTTC	CASSQDQRTSGYNEQFF
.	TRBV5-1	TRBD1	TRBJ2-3	TGCGCCAGCAGCCCCGAGGGACAGCCTCAGTATTTT	CASSPEGQPQYF
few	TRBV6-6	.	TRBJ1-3	TGTGCCAGCAGTTCTGAGGGCTCTGGAAACACCATATATTTT	CASSSEGSGNTIYF
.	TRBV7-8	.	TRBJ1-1	TGTGCCAGCAGCTTAGTCCACGGACAAAACACTGAAGCTTTCTTT	CASSLVHGQNTEAFF
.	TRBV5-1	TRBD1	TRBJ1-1	TGCGCCAGCAGCGTTGGATACAGGGGTGACACTGAAGCTTTCTTT	CASSVGYRGDTEAFF
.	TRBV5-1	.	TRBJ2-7	TGCGCCAGCAGCTTCGGTTTGCCGGGCTCCGGGGTGCAGTACTTC	CASSFGLPGSGVQYF
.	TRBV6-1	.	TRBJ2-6	TGTGCCAGCAGACAGGGTTCCTCTGGGGCCAACGTCCTGACTTTC	CASRQGSSGANVLTF
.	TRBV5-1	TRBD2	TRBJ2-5	TGCGCCAGCAGCCCGGGGACTAGCGAAGAGACCCAGTACTTC	CASSPGTSEETQYF
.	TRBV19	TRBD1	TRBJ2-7	TGTGCCAGTACCCGGACAGGGGGCGAGCAGTACTTC	CASTRTGGEQYF
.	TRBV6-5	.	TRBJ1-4	TGTGCCAGCAGTTTCGCTGGGGGGACTAATGAAAAACTGTTTTTT	CASSFAGGTNEKLFF
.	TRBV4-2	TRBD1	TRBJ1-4	TGTGCCAGCAGCCAGGGACAGCAAAGGTTGAATGAAAAACTGTTTTTT	CASSQGQQRLNEKLFF
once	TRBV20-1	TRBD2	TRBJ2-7	TGCAGTGCTAGATTCCTAGCGGGGGAATACTTC	CSARFLAGEYF
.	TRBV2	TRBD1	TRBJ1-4	TGTGCCAGCTACCGGGAAGGGGGCAGGGGAAAACTGTTTTTT	CASYREGGRGKLFF
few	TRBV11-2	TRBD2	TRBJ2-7	TGTGCCAGCAGCCCCCGGGGGGGGAGACTAGCTCACGAGCAGTACTTC	CASSPRGGRLAHEQYF
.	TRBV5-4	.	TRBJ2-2	TGTGCCACCCGGTGGGGGCCCGCGAACACCGGGGAGCTGTTTTTT	CATRWGPANTGELFF
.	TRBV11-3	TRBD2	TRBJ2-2	TGTGCCAGCAGCTTCGGACTAGCGGGGACCGGGGAGCTGTTTTTT	CASSFGLAGTGELFF
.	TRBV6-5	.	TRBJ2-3	TGTGCCAGCAGTTACTCAACAGTCCCAGGCACAGATACGCAGTATTTT	CASSYSTVPGTDTQYF
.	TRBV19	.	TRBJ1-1	TGTGCCAGTAGTAGGAGTTACACTGAAGCTTTCTTT	CASSRSYTEAFF
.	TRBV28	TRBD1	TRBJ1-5	TGTGCCAGCGGCCCCTCGGGACAGGGAATTGGGTATAGCAATCAGCCCCAGCATTTT	CASGPSGQGIGYSNQPQHF